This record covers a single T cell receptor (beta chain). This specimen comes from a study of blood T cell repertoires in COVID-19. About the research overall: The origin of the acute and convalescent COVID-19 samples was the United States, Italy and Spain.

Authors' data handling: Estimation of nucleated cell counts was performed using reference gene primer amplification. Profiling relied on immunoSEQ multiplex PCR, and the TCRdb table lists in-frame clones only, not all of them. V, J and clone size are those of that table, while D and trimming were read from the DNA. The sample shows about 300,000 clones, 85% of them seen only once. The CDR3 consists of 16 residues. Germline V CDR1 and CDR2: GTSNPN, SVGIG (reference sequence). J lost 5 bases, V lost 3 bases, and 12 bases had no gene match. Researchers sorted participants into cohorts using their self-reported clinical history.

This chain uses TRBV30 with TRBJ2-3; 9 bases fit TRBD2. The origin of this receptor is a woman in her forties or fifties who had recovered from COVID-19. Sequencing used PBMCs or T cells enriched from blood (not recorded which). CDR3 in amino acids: CAWSRLAGGPGDTQYF. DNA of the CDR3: TGTGCCTGGAGCCGCCTCGCGGGGGGGCCTGGAGATACGCAGTATTTT.